This TCR beta chain was sequenced during a study of beta chain features in type 1 diabetes. Study details: Patients did not differ from healthy donors in age, gender or cell yield. The number of sorted cells examined across all samples was some 98,000,000.

In the case of this clone: Its antigen is not identified.

There are 15 residues in the CDR3. CDR1 and CDR2 from the germline V gene are GTSNPN and SVGIG (reference sequence). The germline V and J ends were trimmed by 0 bases and 6 bases, with 17 bases remaining between them. Study-wide points: Within patients, naive, central memory and Treg TCRB repertoires seemed more similar than within healthy donors. Shortening of TCRB CDR3s, moderate but significant, appeared in all four CD4+ subsets of Type 1 diabetes patients.

Via the markers CD45RO/CCR7/CD25/CD127/CD95/CD27, stem cell-like memory, regulatory, central memory and naive CD4+ cells were sorted. Expressed TCRB transcripts got sequenced, as all isolated RNA was reverse transcribed. Method: immunoSEQ multiplex PCR; TCRdb's copy keeps in-frame clones and lacks some. The data hold 53,000 or so clones, with around 60% observed a single time. What was sequenced was stem cell memory CD4+ T cells from blood. The chain has TRBV30 and TRBJ1-1; TRBD1 is a possible D gene (6 bases). The receptor comes from a woman in her twenties or thirties with type 1 diabetes. In DNA, the CDR3 is TGTGCCTGGAGTGTACGGGCAGGGGATAGGCCTGAAGCTTTCTTT. Translating it yields CAWSVRAGDRPEAFF.